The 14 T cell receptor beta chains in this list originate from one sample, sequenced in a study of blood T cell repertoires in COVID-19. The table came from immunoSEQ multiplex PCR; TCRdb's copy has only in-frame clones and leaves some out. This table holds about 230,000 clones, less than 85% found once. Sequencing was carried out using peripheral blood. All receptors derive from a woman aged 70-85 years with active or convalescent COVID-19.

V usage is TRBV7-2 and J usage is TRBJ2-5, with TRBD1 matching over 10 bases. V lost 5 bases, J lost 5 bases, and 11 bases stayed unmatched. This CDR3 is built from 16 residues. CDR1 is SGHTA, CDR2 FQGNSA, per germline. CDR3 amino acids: CASSALSTGGWETQYF. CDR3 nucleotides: TGTGCCAGCAGCGCCCTATCGACAGGGGGCTGGGAGACCCAGTACTTC.

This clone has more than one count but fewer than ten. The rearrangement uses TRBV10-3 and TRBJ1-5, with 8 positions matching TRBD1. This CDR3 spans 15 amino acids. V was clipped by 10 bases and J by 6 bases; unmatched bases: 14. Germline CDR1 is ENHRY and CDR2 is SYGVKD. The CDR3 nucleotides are TGTGCCACACGACTGGCAGGGGGCGACGGTCAGCCCCAGCATTTT. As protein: CATRLAGGDGQPQHF.

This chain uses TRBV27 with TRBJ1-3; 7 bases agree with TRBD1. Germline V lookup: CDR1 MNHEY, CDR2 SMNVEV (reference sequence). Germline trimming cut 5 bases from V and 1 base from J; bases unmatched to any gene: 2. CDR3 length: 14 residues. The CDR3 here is CASSGTASGNTIYF. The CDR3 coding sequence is TGTGCCAGCAGTGGGACAGCTTCTGGAAACACCATATATTTT.

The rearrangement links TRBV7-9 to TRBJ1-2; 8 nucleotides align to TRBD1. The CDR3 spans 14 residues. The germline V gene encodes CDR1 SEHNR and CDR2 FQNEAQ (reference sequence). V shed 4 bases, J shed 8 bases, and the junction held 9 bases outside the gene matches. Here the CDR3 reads CASSWPLQGGGYTF. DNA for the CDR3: TGTGCCAGCAGCTGGCCCTTACAGGGGGGAGGCTACACCTTC.

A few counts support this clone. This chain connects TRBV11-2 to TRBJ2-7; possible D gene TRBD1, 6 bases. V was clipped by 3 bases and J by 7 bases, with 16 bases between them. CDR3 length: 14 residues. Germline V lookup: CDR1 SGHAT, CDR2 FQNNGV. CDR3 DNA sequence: TGTGCCAGCAGCTTTAGTCTGCTAACAGGGGAGCAGTACTTC. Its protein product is CASSFSLLTGEQYF.

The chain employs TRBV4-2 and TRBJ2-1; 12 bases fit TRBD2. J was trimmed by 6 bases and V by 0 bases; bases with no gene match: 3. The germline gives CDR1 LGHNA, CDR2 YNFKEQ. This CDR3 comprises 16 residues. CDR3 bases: TGTGCCAGCAGCCAAGACGGGACTAGCGGGTTCAATGAGCAGTTCTTC. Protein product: CASSQDGTSGFNEQFF.

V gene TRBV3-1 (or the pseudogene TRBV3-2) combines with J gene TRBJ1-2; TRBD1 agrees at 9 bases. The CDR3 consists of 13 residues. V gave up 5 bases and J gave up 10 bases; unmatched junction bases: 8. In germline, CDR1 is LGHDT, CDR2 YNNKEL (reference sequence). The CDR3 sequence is CASSLQGAAVYTF. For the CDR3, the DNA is TGTGCCAGCAGCTTACAGGGGGCAGCGGTCTACACCTTC.

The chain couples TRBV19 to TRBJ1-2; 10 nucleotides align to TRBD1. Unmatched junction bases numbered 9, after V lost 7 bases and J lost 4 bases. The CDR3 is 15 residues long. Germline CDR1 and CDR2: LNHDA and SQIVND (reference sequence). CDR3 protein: CASTPRQGAGYGYTF. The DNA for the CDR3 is TGTGCCAGTACTCCTAGACAGGGGGCGGGCTATGGCTACACCTTC.

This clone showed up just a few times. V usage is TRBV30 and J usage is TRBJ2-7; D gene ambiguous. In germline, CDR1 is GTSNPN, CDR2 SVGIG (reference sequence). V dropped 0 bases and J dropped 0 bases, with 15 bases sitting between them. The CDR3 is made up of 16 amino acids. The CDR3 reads CAWSVRLADSSYEQYF. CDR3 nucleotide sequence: TGTGCCTGGAGTGTACGTTTGGCGGATTCCTCCTACGAGCAGTACTTC.

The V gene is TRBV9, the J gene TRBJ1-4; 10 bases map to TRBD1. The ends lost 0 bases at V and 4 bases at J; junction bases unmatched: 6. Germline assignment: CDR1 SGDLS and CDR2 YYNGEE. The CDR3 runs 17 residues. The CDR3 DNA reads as TGTGCCAGCAGCGTAGACGTCGGACAGGGGGTTAATGAAAAACTGTTTTTT. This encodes CASSVDVGQGVNEKLFF.

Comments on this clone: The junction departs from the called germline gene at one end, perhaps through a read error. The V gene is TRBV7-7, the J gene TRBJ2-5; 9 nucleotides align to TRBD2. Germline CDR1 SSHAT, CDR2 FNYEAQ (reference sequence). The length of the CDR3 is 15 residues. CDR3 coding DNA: TGTGCTAGCAGCGGGGCTAGCGGGACGGGTGAGACCCAGTACTTC. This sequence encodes CASSGASGTGETQYF.

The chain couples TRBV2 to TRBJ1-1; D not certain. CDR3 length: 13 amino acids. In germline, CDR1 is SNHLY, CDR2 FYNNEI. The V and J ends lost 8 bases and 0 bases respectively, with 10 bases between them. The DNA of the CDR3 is TGTGCCAGCGGGCAGGCAATGAACACTGAAGCTTTCTTT. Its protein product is CASGQAMNTEAFF.

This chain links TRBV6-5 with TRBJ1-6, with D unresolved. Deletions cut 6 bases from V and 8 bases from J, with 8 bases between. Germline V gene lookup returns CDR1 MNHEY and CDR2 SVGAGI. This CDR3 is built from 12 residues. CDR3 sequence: CASRSFDSPLHF. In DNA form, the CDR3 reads TGTGCCAGCAGGTCCTTCGATTCACCCCTCCACTTT.

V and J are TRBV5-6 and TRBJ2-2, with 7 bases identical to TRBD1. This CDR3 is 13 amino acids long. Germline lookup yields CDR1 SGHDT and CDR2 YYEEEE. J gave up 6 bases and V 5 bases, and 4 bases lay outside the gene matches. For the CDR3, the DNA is TGTGCCAGCAGGCTACAGGGGCCCGGGGAGCTGTTTTTT. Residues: CASRLQGPGELFF.